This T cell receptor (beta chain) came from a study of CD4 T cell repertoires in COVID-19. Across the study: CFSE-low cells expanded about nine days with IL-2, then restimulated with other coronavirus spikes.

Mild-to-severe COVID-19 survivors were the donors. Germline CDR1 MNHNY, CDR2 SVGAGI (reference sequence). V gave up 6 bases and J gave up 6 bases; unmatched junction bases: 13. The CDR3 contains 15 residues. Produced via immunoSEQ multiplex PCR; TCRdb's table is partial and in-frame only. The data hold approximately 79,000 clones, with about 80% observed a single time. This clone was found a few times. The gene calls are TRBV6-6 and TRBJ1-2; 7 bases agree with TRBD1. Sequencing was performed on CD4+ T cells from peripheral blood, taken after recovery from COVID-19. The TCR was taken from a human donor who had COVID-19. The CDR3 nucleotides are TGTGCCAGCAGCTCCTCCGACAGGGAAGGGCATGGCTACACCTTC. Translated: CASSSSDREGHGYTF.